This TCR beta chain emerged from a study of control samples from healthy donors and cancer patients. The protocol was immunoSEQ multiplex PCR, while the TCRdb copy is restricted to in-frame clones and leaves out a portion. The sample carries 35,000 to 45,000 clones, roughly 83% recorded once. A few counts support this clone. The clonotype comes from a man aged 60 to 69 in good health. The sequencing sample was made of blood.

The CDR3 is CASSLQGGQSSYEQYF. CDR3 nucleotide sequence: TGCGCCAGCAGCCTGCAAGGGGGCCAGAGCTCCTACGAGCAGTACTTC. This chain uses TRBV4-3 with TRBJ2-7, with 7 bases lining up with TRBD1. This CDR3 spans 16 amino acids. V shed 4 bases, J shed 0 bases, and the junction held 9 bases outside the gene matches. The germline V gene encodes CDR1 LGHNA and CDR2 YSLEER.